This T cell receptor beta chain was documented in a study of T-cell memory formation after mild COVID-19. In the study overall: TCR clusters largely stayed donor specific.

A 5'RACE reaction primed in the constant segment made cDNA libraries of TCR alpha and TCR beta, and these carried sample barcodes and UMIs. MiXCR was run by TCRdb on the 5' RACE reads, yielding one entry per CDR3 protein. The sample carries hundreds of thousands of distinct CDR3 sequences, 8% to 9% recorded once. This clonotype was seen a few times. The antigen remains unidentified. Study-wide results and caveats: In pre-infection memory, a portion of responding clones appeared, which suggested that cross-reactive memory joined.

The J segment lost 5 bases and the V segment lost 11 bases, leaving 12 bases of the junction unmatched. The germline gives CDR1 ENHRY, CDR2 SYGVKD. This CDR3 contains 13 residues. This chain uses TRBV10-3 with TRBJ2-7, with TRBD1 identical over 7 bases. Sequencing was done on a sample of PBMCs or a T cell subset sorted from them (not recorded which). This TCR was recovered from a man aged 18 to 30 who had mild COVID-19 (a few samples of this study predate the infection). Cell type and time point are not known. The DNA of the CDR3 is TGTGCCGCGAGACAGGGAAGTAACGACGAGCAGTACTTC. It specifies CAARQGSNDEQYF.